This T cell receptor (beta chain) was sequenced for a study of identical twins. Each CDR3 protein gets one entry after TCRdb re-called the 5' RACE reads with MiXCR. The table lists roughly 770,000 distinct CDR3 sequences, roughly 18% of them singletons, with 13% in the top ten. This clonotype has just a few counts. Germline lookup yields CDR1 DFQATT and CDR2 SNEGSKA (reference sequence). There are 14 residues in the CDR3. Trimming at V came to 5 bases and at J to 2 bases, leaving 4 bases not matched to a gene. This sample also appeared in a second study, on T cells expressing NK-cell markers.

This TCR was sampled from a woman aged 18-30 years in good health. The source material was PBMCs. The V gene is TRBV20-1, the J gene TRBJ1-4; 8 bases map to TRBD1. The CDR3 protein is CSAGRTGTNEKLFF. The CDR3 coding sequence is TGCAGTGCTGGGAGGACAGGGACTAATGAAAAACTGTTTTTT.